The 3 T cell receptor beta chains given below trace back to one sample, sequenced in a study of cytomegalovirus exposure and HLA in healthy donors. The PCR contained 60 Vbeta and 13 Jbeta primers. Assay used: immunoSEQ multiplex PCR; TCRdb lists only in-frame clones, some missing. This table holds fewer than 150,000 clones, about 68% found once. The sequencing input was PBMCs. The receptor source for this set is a human donor in good health.

This rearrangement joins TRBV25-1 to TRBJ1-5; D possibly corresponds to TRBD1 (6 bases). V was shortened by 3 bases and J by 5 bases, with 8 bases between the two germline ends. Germline values: CDR1 MGHDK, CDR2 SYGVNS. This CDR3 is built from 13 residues. This CDR3 reads CASSDRGHQPQHF. The CDR3 nucleotides are TGTGCCAGCAGTGACAGGGGCCATCAGCCCCAGCATTTT.

V usage is TRBV5-1 and J usage is TRBJ1-1; 7 bases align to TRBD1. The CDR3 spans 16 residues. CDR1 and CDR2 (germline): SGHRS, YFSETQ. The ends lost 2 bases at V and 0 bases at J; junction bases unmatched: 7. CDR3 DNA sequence: TGCGCCAGCAGCTTAGACCCGGACAGGTTGAACACTGAAGCTTTCTTT. It is translated as CASSLDPDRLNTEAFF.

This clone was detected once. The genes are TRBV29-1 and TRBJ2-1, with TRBD2 identical over 12 bases. Unmatched junction bases numbered 5, after V lost 8 bases and J lost 9 bases. CDR1 is SQVTM, CDR2 ANQGSEA, per germline. This CDR3 has 12 residues. The CDR3 region is CSLRTSGTEQFF. The CDR3 DNA reads TGCAGCCTGCGGACTAGCGGGACTGAGCAGTTCTTC.